The clone carrying this T cell receptor beta chain was counted ten times or more. Germline V CDR1 and CDR2: SGHRS, YFSETQ. The CDR3 is 13 amino acids. V shed 10 bases, J shed 3 bases, and the junction held 10 bases outside the gene matches. These data come from a study of read filtering for tumor transcriptome and immune sequencing. Overall study context: R-ISS stage counts were about 8 for I, roughly 16 for II, 7 for III. IR-seq gave about 4 to 10.27 million TCR reads per sample; RNA-seq gave roughly 75 to 1,300.

This library used roughly 430 ng RNA and molecular barcoded adaptors spanning alpha/delta and beta/gamma chains. One entry per CDR3 protein, called by TCRdb with MiXCR from the reads. The sample includes over 45,000 distinct CDR3 sequences, approximately 12% of them seen just once. The specimen sequenced was a population of CD138-negative cells sorted from bone marrow. The TCR was taken from a donor over 35 with multiple myeloma. The chain combines TRBV5-1 with TRBJ2-7; TRBD1 aligns across 7 bases. Here the CDR3 reads CASSGQENYEQYF. The CDR3 nucleotides read TGCGCCTCCTCCGGACAGGAAAACTACGAGCAGTACTTC.